These T cell receptor beta chains were read from a single sample in a study of T cells in Graves' hyperthyroidism and ophthalmopathy. TCRdb re-derived calls from the multiplex PCR reads in MiXCR, one entry per CDR3 protein. The table lists about 480,000 distinct CDR3 sequences, around an eighth of them singletons, with 15% to 20% in the top ten. Material: blood. The receptors here all came from a young woman with Graves' hyperthyroidism. The CDR3 runs from the conserved cysteine through the conserved F or W. A D gene is named only where the DNA matches it firmly. Clone sizes are given selectively: once, few, many, or a class where the clone is expanded.

>many|TRBV10-3|TRBD1
CAISLADRGPYGYTF
>few|TRBV6-1|-
CASSDLGLKGVKGRELTF
>few|TRBV19|-
CASSSTRGSGDTQYF
>-|TRBV6-1|TRBD1
CASNRGRGSEAFF
>many|TRBV10-3|TRBD1
CAISGGQDRGYTF
>few|TRBV6-1|-
CASSDKGQFNQPQHF
>many|TRBV12-3/TRBV12-4|-
CASSFSPAIYGYTF
>-|TRBV13|TRBD2
CASSPPGLAPSNEQFF
>few|TRBV6-1|-
CASRPLGGQLYAPDIQYF
>-|TRBV7-6|-
CASSISGANTYEQYF
>-|TRBV5-1|TRBD2
CAGHIFAGAYNEQFF
>many|TRBV20-1|-
CSARESGSTDTQYF
>many|TRBV6-1|-
CASRGLGIQETQYF
>-|TRBV11-2|TRBD1
CASSHRGIAYNEQFF
>many|TRBV6-1|-
CASSAQTDTQYF
>many|TRBV11-2|TRBD2
CASSLYGTIQETQYF
>many|TRBV20-1|-
CSARGGEAYNEQFF
>-|TRBV20-1|TRBD2
CSARDGGTSFTDEQFF
>-|TRBV19|-
CASSPGFIDTQYF
>-|TRBV10-2|-
CASGDGPNQPQHF
>many|TRBV25-1|TRBD2
CASSATGTSGIGETQYF
>many|TRBV7-9|TRBD2
CASSLDGLAGAETQYF
>-|TRBV15|TRBD2
CATSRPSGKAAEQFF
>-|TRBV19|TRBD1
CATRTGNYGYTF
>many|TRBV12-3/TRBV12-4|TRBD2
CATGLATRTGELFF
>many|TRBV20-1|TRBD2
CSARELAGVQFF
>once|TRBV6-2/TRBV6-3|-
CASSYFPSTDTQYF
>many|TRBV11-3|-
CASSGRQATADIEQYF
>many|TRBV10-2|-
CASSAGSLGPQHF
>many|TRBV15|-
CATSRVGGSSNSPLHF
>few|TRBV7-3|TRBD2
CASSLGGGGPRDTQYF
>many|TRBV12-3/TRBV12-4|-
CASRDPVLSGNTIYF
>few|TRBV6-5|TRBD1
CASSYETGVSTEAFF
>many|TRBV20-1|-
CSGQRTNTGELFF
>many|TRBV24-1|TRBD2
CATSVLRGTSGNEQFF
>many|TRBV3-1|-
CASSPNPWDTQYF